A single sample is the source of the 22 T cell receptor beta chains below, sequenced in a study of T-cell memory formation after mild COVID-19 (dated by TCRdb to 2020 to 2022). Libraries were constructed by 5' RACE. Sequencing was carried out with an Illumina NovaSeq 6000. TCRdb redid the processing of the public reads, applying fastp at Q25 and MiXCR, and retained in-frame beta chains. Rows merge per CDR3 protein into single entries with the most common DNA and genes. A total of over 300,000 distinct CDR3 sequences appear in this sample, 20% to 25% of them only once. The top ten constitute over 20% of the sample. Material: PBMCs or a T cell subset sorted from them (not recorded which). The receptor set was obtained from a man between 18 and 35 years old who had mild COVID-19 (a few samples of this study predate the infection). The sample titles of this study are shuffled in the database, so cell type and time point are left out; the donor was told from shared clones.

CDR3 protein: CASSFIGAYEQYV. Written as DNA, the CDR3 is TGTGCCAGCAGCTTTATAGGGGCCTACGAGCAGTACGTC. This rearrangement joins TRBV7-9 to TRBJ2-7; possible D gene TRBD1, 5 bases. From germline, CDR1 is SEHNR and CDR2 FQNEAQ (reference sequence). This CDR3 spans 13 amino acids. The V end was cut by 3 bases, the J end by 2 bases, with 8 bases between.

This chain uses TRBV19 with TRBJ1-1; TRBD1 is a possible D gene (5 bases). Germline V gene sequence: CDR1 LNHDA, CDR2 SQIVND (reference sequence). V lost 5 bases and J 6 bases, leaving 16 bases between the germline ends. This CDR3 spans 14 amino acids. CDR3 sequence reads: CASSLGGTGAEAFF. The CDR3, as DNA: TGTGCCAGTAGTCTGGGGGGGACGGGAGCTGAAGCTTTCTTT.

V usage is TRBV4-3 and J usage is TRBJ2-7; perhaps TRBD1 as D (6 bases). Trimming took off 0 bases at V and 2 bases at J, with 23 bases between the two ends. The CDR3 spans 19 residues. The germline V gene has CDR1 LGHNA and CDR2 YSLEER. The CDR3 nucleotides read TGCGCCAGCAGCCAAGATTTGGGGGCCGGTCGGGATTCCACCTACGAGCAGTACTTC. It translates to CASSQDLGAGRDSTYEQYF.

This clonotype was picked up a small number of times. DNA for the CDR3: TGTGCCAGCAGCTTAATAGCGGGGGCGGGGGATACGCAGTATTTT. Its translation: CASSLIAGAGDTQYF. The J gene is TRBJ2-3, the V gene TRBV7-2, with 9 bases that match TRBD2. Trimming took 2 bases from V and 6 from J; bases not matched to a gene: 6. The CDR3 is 15 amino acids. Germline CDR1 is SGHTA and CDR2 is FQGNSA.

This clonotype turned up a few times. In DNA, the CDR3 is TGTGCCAGCAGCTTAACCCTAGCGGGGCAAAATGAGCAGTTCTTC. This sequence encodes CASSLTLAGQNEQFF. The chain is built from TRBV11-3 and TRBJ2-1; TRBD2 aligns across 9 bases. Trimming cost V 2 bases and J 7 bases; bases outside gene matches: 6. Germline V lookup: CDR1 SGHNT, CDR2 YENEEA. The CDR3 runs to 15 residues.

The V gene is TRBV10-3, the J gene TRBJ2-7, with a tentative D call TRBD1 (6 bases). Trimming shortened V by 2 bases and J by 4 bases, and 9 bases separated the two germline ends. The CDR3 contains 13 residues. The germline V gene encodes CDR1 ENHRY and CDR2 SYGVKD. The CDR3 is CAISEAGDYEQYV. The CDR3 DNA is TGTGCCATCAGTGAGGCAGGGGATTACGAGCAGTACGTC.

The chain's CDR3 is CASETAYEQYF. The CDR3 DNA is TGCGCCAGCGAGACAGCCTACGAGCAGTACTTC. The V gene is TRBV10-2, the J gene TRBJ2-7, with D perhaps matching TRBD1 (5 bases). V lost 8 bases and J lost 2, with 7 bases in between. CDR1 WSHSY and CDR2 SAAADI come from the germline V gene. The length of the CDR3 is 11 residues.

This clonotype showed up just once. This chain links TRBV5-6 with TRBJ2-7; D may match TRBD1 or TRBD2 (5 bases each). From germline, CDR1 is SGHDT and CDR2 YYEEEE. The CDR3 sequence is 14 residues long. Trimming left V 2 bases short and J 0 bases short, with 9 bases between. CDR3 protein: CASSFGADSYEQYV. In DNA, the CDR3 is TGTGCCAGCAGCTTCGGGGCAGACTCCTACGAGCAGTACGTC.

This clonotype was seen only a few times. The chain combines TRBV3-1 with TRBJ2-5, with no clear D. Germline CDR1 and CDR2: LGHDT and YNNKEL (reference sequence). This CDR3 has 16 amino acids. Deletions cut 0 bases from V and 4 bases from J, with 15 bases between. The CDR3 protein is CASSQDSQSGGETQYF. As DNA, the CDR3 is TGTGCCAGCAGCCAAGATTCTCAGTCGGGTGGAGAGACCCAGTACTTC.

This chain links TRBV7-2 with TRBJ2-4; no reliable D call. CDR1 and CDR2 from the germline V gene are SGHTA and FQGNSA. CDR3 length: 13 amino acids. V lost 5 bases and J lost 6, with 11 bases in between. The CDR3 spells CASSPRMGNIQYF. The CDR3 DNA is TGTGCCAGCAGCCCGAGAATGGGAAACATTCAGTACTTC.

The genes are TRBV5-6 and TRBJ2-7; TRBD2 matches at 7 bases. Germline V lookup: CDR1 SGHDT, CDR2 YYEEEE. Trimming removed 4 bases from V and 0 bases from J; junction bases left unmatched: 7. The CDR3 totals 15 residues. CDR3 region: CASSPSPSGSYEQYF. DNA for the CDR3: TGTGCCAGCAGCCCGTCCCCTAGCGGCTCCTACGAGCAGTACTTC.

This clonotype was counted a few times. This chain joins TRBV7-2 and TRBJ2-3; no reliable D call. The germline gives CDR1 SGHTA, CDR2 FQGNSA. With 6 bases removed from V and 2 bases from J, the gap between germline ends came to 15 bases. This CDR3 region has 15 residues. The CDR3 spells CASRVKQLFTDTQYF. CDR3 coding DNA: TGTGCCAGCAGAGTCAAGCAATTATTCACAGATACGCAGTATTTT.

This clonotype was detected a few times. The chain joins TRBV12-3 or TRBV12-4 to TRBJ1-1; a possible D gene is TRBD1 (6 bases). Trimming cost V 6 bases and J 1 base, with 24 bases left between them. The CDR3 runs 18 residues. This CDR3 is CASSQGQPGGASNTEAFF. In DNA form, the CDR3 reads TGTGCCAGCAGCCAAGGCCAACCCGGGGGCGCCTCGAACACTGAAGCTTTCTTT.

This clonotype was observed a few times. The chain employs TRBV27 and TRBJ1-2; D call uncertain. The CDR3 contains 14 residues. From germline, CDR1 is MNHEY and CDR2 SMNVEV (reference sequence). The germline V and J ends were trimmed by 6 bases and 5 bases, with 16 bases remaining between them. The chain's CDR3 is CASSLSWTDYGYTF. The CDR3 region has the DNA TGTGCCAGCAGCTTGTCCTGGACGGATTATGGCTACACCTTC.

This clonotype has at least ten counts. V is TRBV15 and J is TRBJ2-3; 12 bases fit TRBD2. Germline trimming cut 1 base from V and 5 bases from J; bases unmatched to any gene: 1. The CDR3 has 15 residues. CDR1 is LNHNV and CDR2 is YYDKDF in the germline V gene (reference sequence). CDR3 bases: TGTGCCACCAGCAGAGTACTAGCGGGGGGAGATACGCAGTATTTT. Protein product: CATSRVLAGGDTQYF.

This clonotype appeared many times. The chain has TRBV12-3 or TRBV12-4 and TRBJ2-3; no firm D call. The CDR3 spans 11 residues. Trimming took off 4 bases at V and 2 bases at J, with 1 base between the two ends. The CDR3, as DNA: TGTGCCAGCAGTTACACAGATACGCAGTATTTT. This codes for CASSYTDTQYF.

This chain joins TRBV4-3 and TRBJ2-5; D is ambiguous. The CDR3 consists of 14 residues. Germline values: CDR1 LGHNA, CDR2 YSLEER. The V gene lost 0 bases and the J gene lost 2 bases, with 7 bases spanning the gap. CDR3 in amino acids: CASSQDERQETQYF. The CDR3 coding sequence is TGCGCCAGCAGCCAAGACGAACGGCAAGAGACCCAGTACTTC.

This chain uses TRBV6-6 with TRBJ1-5; the D is unclear. V shed 6 bases and J shed 0 bases, with 9 bases lying between them. The germline V gene has CDR1 MNHNY and CDR2 SVGAGI (reference sequence). This CDR3 contains 14 residues. CDR3: CASRPPDSNQPQHF. CDR3 bases: TGTGCCAGCAGGCCGCCCGATAGCAATCAGCCCCAGCATTTT.

The V gene is TRBV5-1, the J gene TRBJ2-4; TRBD1 aligns across 7 bases. Germline CDR1 reads SGHRS; CDR2 reads YFSETQ. The CDR3 spans 16 residues. J gave up 6 bases and V 2 bases, and 11 bases lay outside the gene matches. Here the CDR3 reads CASSLQGLPPRNIQYF. DNA of the CDR3: TGCGCCAGCAGCTTACAGGGGCTCCCCCCCCGAAACATTCAGTACTTC.

About this clonotype itself: This may be a read error, as it is one base from a much larger clone. V is TRBV7-6 and J is TRBJ1-1; D perhaps matches TRBD1 (5 bases). The germline V gene has CDR1 SGHVS and CDR2 FNYEAQ. V was shortened by 3 bases and J by 4 bases, with 9 bases between the two germline ends. This CDR3 is built from 13 residues. The CDR3 here is CASSLGVITEAFF. DNA of the CDR3: TGTGCCAGCAGCTTGGGGGTGATCACTGAAGCTTTCTTT.

This chain joins TRBV14 and TRBJ2-1; 8 bases align to TRBD2. V lost 6 bases, J lost 16 bases, and 8 bases stayed unmatched. Per germline, CDR1 SGHDN and CDR2 FVKESK. The length of the CDR3 is 11 residues. The CDR3 sequence is CASSPGTRRFF. CDR3 bases: TGTGCCAGCAGTCCCGGGACTAGGCGCTTCTTC. The whole variable domain, remainder taken from reference TRBV14 and TRBJ2-1, is EAGVTQFPSHSVIEKGQTVTLRCDPISGHDNLYWYRRVMGKEIKFLLHFVKESKQDESGMPNNRFLAERTGGTYSTLKVQPAELEDSGVYFCASSPGTRRFFGPGTRLTVL.

The chain uses TRBV5-4 and TRBJ1-6, with 9 nucleotides matching TRBD1. The CDR3 totals 17 residues. The junction had 12 bases not matched to a gene; V was cut back by 3 bases and J by 8 bases. Germline V CDR1 and CDR2: SGHNT, YYREEE (reference sequence). For the CDR3, the DNA is TGTGCCAGCAGCTCGGGGGGACAGGGCCGTTGGGATTCACCCCTCCACTTT. It specifies CASSSGGQGRWDSPLHF.